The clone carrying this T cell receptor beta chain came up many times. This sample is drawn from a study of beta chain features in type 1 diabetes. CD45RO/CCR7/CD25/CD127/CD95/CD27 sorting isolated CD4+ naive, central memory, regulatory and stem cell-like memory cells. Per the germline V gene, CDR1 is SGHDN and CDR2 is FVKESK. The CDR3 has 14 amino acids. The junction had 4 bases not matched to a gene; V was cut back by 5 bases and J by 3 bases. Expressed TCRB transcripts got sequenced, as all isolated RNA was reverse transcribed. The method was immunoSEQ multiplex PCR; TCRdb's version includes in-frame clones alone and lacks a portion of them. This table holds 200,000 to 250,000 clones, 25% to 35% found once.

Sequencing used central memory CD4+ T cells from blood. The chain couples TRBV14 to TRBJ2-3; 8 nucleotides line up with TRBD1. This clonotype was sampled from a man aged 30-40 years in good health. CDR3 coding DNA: TGTGCCAGCAGCGCCAGGGGGCTTACAGATACGCAGTATTTT. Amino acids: CASSARGLTDTQYF. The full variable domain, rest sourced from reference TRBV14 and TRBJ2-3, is EAGVTQFPSHSVIEKGQTVTLRCDPISGHDNLYWYRRVMGKEIKFLLHFVKESKQDESGMPNNRFLAERTGGTYSTLKVQPAELEDSGVYFCASSARGLTDTQYFGPGTRLTVL.